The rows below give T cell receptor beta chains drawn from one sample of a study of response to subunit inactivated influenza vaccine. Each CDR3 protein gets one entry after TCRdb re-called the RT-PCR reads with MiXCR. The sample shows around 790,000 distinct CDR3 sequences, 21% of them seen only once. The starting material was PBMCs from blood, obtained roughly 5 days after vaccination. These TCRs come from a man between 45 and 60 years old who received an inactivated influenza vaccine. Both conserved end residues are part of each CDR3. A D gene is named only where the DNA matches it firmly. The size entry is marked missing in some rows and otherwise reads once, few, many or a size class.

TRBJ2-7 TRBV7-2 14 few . CASRNRVSSYEQYF TGTGCCAGCAGGAACAGGGTCAGCTCCTACGAGCAGTACTTC
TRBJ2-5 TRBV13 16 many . CASSAGPQGVQETQYF TGTGCCAGCAGCGCGGGCCCACAGGGCGTCCAAGAGACCCAGTACTTC
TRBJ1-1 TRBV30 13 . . CACKGKGGTEAFF TGTGCCTGTAAGGGGAAAGGGGGTACTGAAGCTTTCTTT
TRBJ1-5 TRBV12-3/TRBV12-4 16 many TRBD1 CASSLSGGRGNQPQHF TGTGCCAGCAGTTTATCAGGGGGTAGAGGGAATCAGCCCCAGCATTTT
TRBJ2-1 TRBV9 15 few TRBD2 CASSASGTSANEQFF TGTGCCAGCAGCGCCTCCGGGACTAGTGCGAATGAGCAGTTCTTC
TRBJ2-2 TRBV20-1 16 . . CSASRFREGATGELFF TGCAGTGCTAGCCGTTTCCGGGAGGGGGCCACCGGGGAGCTGTTTTTT
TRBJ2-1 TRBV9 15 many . CASSAAGPSYNEQFF TGTGCCAGCAGCGCGGCGGGACCATCCTACAATGAGCAGTTCTTC
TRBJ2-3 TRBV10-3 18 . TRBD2 CAISIPGLAGADTDTQYF TGTGCCATCAGTATACCGGGACTAGCGGGTGCCGACACAGATACGCAGTATTTT
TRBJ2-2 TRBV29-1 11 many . CSVGVTGELFF TGCAGCGTTGGCGTGACCGGGGAGCTGTTTTTT
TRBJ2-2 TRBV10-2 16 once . CASSEPLLGRTGELFF TGCGCCAGCAGTGAGCCCCTACTAGGGAGGACCGGGGAGCTGTTTTTT
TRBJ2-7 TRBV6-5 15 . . CASSYAMGAGYEQYF TGTGCCAGCAGTTATGCGATGGGGGCCGGCTACGAGCAGTACTTC
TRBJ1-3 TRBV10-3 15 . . CAIRLTEMSGNTIYF TGTGCCATCAGGTTGACGGAGATGTCTGGAAACACCATATATTTT
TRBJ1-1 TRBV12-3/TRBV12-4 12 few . CASSLNNPEAFF TGTGCCAGCAGTTTAAATAACCCTGAAGCTTTCTTT
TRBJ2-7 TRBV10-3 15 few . CAISESAGLTDEQYF TGTGCCATCAGTGAGTCGGCGGGATTGACCGACGAGCAGTACTTC
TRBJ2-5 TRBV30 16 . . CAWSTRLQGNEDTQYF TGTGCCTGGAGTACCCGCCTACAGGGTAACGAAGACACCCAGTACTTC
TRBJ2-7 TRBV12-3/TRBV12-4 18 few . CASRASWGSGLRPYEQYF TGTGCCAGCAGGGCTTCCTGGGGGTCCGGGCTTCGACCCTACGAGCAGTACTTC
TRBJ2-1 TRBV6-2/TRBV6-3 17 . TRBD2 CASRNSGLAGAYNEQFF TGTGCCAGCAGGAACTCAGGACTAGCGGGGGCCTACAATGAGCAGTTCTTC
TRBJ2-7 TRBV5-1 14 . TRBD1 CASSTRQGNHEQYF TGCGCCAGCAGCACCCGACAGGGTAACCACGAGCAGTACTTC
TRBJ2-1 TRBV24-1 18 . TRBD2 CATSDPGLAESSYNEQFF TGTGCCACCAGTGACCCGGGACTAGCGGAGAGCTCCTACAATGAGCAGTTCTTC
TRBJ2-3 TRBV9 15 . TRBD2 CASSVASGSTDTQYF TGTGCCAGCAGCGTCGCTAGCGGGAGCACAGATACGCAGTATTTT
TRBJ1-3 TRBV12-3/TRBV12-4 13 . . CASGTFSGNTIYF TGTGCCAGCGGAACGTTCTCTGGAAACACCATATATTTT
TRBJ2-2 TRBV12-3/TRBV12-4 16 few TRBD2 CASIKHSGANTGELFF TGTGCCAGCATTAAACATAGCGGGGCGAACACCGGGGAGCTGTTTTTT
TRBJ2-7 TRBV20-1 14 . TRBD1 CSARSGQVTSKQYF TGCAGTGCTAGATCGGGACAGGTCACGTCCAAGCAGTACTTC
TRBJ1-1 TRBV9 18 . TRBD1 CASSVGGRAGGFGTEAFF TGTGCCAGCAGCGTAGGGGGGCGGGCAGGGGGCTTTGGCACTGAAGCTTTCTTT
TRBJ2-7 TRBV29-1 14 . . CSVNGGATANEQYF TGCAGCGTTAACGGGGGTGCCACCGCCAACGAGCAGTACTTC
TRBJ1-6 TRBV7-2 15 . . CASSLPGGYNSPLHF TGTGCCAGCAGCCTCCCGGGAGGGTATAATTCACCCCTCCACTTT
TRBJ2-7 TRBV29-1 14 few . CSVEGGPPTYEQYF TGCAGCGTTGAGGGGGGGCCCCCTACCTACGAGCAGTACTTC
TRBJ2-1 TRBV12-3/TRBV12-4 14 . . CASSSRGGRVEQFF TGTGCCAGCAGTTCGAGGGGGGGCCGGGTTGAGCAGTTCTTC
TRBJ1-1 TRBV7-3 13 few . CASSPTGPEMAFF TGTGCCAGCAGTCCCACAGGGCCAGAAATGGCTTTCTTT
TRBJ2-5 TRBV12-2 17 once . CASRLAYPPAFQETQYF TGTGCAAGTCGCTTAGCGTACCCGCCCGCGTTTCAAGAGACCCAGTACTTC
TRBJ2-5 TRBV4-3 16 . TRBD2 CASSQWVAGRQETQYF TGCGCCAGCAGCCAATGGGTAGCGGGGAGACAAGAGACCCAGTACTTC
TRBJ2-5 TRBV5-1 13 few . CASSLEGPGAQYF TGCGCCAGCAGCTTGGAGGGACCCGGGGCCCAGTACTTC
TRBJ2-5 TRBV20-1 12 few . CSAQGIEETQYF TGCAGTGCTCAGGGGATTGAAGAGACCCAGTACTTC
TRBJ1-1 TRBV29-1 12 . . CSVAPLATEAFF TGCAGCGTTGCCCCCCTCGCCACTGAAGCTTTCTTT
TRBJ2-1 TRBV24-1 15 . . CATSEPAGPKNEQFF TGTGCCACCAGTGAGCCAGCGGGCCCAAAGAATGAGCAGTTCTTC
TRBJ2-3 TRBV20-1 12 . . CSASYREDTQYF TGCAGTGCTAGCTACAGGGAGGATACACAGTATTTT
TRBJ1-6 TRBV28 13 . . CASTTGGNSPLHF TGTGCCAGCACCACAGGTGGGAATTCACCCCTCCACTTT
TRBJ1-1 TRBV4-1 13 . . CASSVSMNTEAFF TGCGCCAGCAGTGTGAGCATGAACACTGAAGCTTTCTTT
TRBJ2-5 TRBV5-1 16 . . CASSLAPDRMGETQCF TGCGCCAGCAGCTTGGCCCCGGACAGAATGGGGGAGACCCAGTGCTTC
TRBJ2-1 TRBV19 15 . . CASSIDGVGINEQFF TGTGCCAGTAGTATAGACGGCGTGGGGATCAATGAGCAGTTCTTC
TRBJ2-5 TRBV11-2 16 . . CASSDLGRIEQETQYF TGTGCCAGCAGTGATCTAGGCCGTATCGAGCAAGAGACCCAGTACTTC
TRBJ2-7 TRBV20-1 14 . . CSAQSPSVEDEQYF TGCAGTGCCCAGTCCCCTAGCGTGGAAGACGAGCAGTACTTC